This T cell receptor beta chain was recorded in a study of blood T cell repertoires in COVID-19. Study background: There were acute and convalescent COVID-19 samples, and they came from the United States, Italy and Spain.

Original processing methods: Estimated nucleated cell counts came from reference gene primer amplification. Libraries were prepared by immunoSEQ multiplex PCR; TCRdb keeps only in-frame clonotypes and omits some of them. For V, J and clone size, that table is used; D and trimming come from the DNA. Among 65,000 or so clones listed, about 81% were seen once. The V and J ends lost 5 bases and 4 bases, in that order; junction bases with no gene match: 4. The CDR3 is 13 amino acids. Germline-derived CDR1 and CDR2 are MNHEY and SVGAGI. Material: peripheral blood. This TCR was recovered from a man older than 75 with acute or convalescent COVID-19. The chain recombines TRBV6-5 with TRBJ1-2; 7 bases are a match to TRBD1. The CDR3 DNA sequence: TGTGCCAGCAGTAACGGACAGGTCTATGGCTACACCTTC. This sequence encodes CASSNGQVYGYTF.